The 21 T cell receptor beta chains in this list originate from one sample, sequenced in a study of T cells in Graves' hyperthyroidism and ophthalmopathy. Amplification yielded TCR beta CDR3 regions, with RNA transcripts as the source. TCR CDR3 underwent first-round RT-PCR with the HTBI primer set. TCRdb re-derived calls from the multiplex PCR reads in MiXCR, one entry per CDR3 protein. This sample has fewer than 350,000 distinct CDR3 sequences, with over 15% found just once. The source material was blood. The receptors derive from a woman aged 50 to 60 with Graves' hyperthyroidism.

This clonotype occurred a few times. DNA for the CDR3: TGCGCCAGCAGCCAAGTGGGGGGGCTCTATGGCTACACCTTC. Translation: CASSQVGGLYGYTF. The chain combines TRBV4-1 with TRBJ1-2; tentatively, D is TRBD1 (6 bases). Trimming took 1 base from V and 4 from J, leaving 10 bases between them. Germline V CDR1 and CDR2: MGHRA, YSYEKL. The CDR3 spans 14 residues.

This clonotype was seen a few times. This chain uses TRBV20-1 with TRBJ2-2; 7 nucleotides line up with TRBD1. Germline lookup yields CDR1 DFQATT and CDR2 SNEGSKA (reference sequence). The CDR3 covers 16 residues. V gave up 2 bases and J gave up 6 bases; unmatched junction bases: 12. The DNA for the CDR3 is TGCAGTGCTAGACAATTCCGGGACAGTGGTTCCGGGGAGCTGTTTTTT. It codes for CSARQFRDSGSGELFF.

The DNA of the CDR3 is TGCGCCAGCAGCCAAGATTTGAGTACGGGGGGATTGGGCACCGGGGAGCTGTTTTTT. Its protein is CASSQDLSTGGLGTGELFF. This sequence joins TRBV4-1 and TRBJ2-2, with TRBD2 matching 7 bases. Per germline, CDR1 MGHRA and CDR2 YSYEKL. V gave up 0 bases and J gave up 4 bases; unmatched junction bases: 14. The CDR3 covers 19 residues.

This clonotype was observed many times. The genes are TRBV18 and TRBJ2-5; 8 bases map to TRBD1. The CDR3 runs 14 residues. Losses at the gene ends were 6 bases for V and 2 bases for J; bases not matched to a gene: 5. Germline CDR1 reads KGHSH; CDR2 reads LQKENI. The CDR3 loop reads CASSPQGAQETQYF. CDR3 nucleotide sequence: TGTGCCAGCTCTCCCCAGGGGGCTCAAGAGACCCAGTACTTC.

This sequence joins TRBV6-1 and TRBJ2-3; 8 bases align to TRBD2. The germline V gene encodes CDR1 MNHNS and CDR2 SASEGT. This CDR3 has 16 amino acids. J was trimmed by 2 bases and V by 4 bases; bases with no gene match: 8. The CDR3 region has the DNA TGTGCCAGCAGTGTGCTAGCGGGTAGGGACACAGATACGCAGTATTTT. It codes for CASSVLAGRDTDTQYF.

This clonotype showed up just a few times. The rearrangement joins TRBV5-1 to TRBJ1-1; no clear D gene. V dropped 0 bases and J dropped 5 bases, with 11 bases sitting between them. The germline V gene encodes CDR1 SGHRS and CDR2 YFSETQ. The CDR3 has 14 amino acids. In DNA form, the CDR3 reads TGCGCCAGCAGCTTGGAAGGGCGGCGGACTGAAGCTTTCTTT. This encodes CASSLEGRRTEAFF.

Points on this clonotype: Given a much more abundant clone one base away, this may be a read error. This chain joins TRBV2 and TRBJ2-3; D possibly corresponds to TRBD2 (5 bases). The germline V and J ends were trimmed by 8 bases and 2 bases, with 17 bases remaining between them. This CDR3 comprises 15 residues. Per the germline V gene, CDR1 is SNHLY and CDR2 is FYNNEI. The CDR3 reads CASPSLVEATDTQYF. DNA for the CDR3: TGTGCCAGCCCCTCTCTAGTGGAGGCCACAGATACGCAGTATTTT.

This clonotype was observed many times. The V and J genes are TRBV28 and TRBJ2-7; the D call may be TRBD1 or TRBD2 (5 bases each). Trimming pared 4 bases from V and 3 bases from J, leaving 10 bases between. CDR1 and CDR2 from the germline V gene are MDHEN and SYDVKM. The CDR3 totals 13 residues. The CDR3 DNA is TGTGCCAGCAGTTCGGGACGGATCTACGAGCAGTACTTC. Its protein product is CASSSGRIYEQYF. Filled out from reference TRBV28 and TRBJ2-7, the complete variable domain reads DVKVTQSSRYLVKRTGEKVFLECVQDMDHENMFWYRQDPGLGLRLIYFSYDVKMKEKGDIPEGYSVSREKKERFSLILESASTNQTSMYLCASSSGRIYEQYFGPGTRLTVT.

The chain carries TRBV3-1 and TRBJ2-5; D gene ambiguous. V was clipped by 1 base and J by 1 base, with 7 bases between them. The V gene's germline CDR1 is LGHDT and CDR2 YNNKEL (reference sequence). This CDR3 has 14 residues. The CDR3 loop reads CASSQGLLQETQYF. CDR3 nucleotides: TGTGCCAGCAGCCAAGGGTTACTCCAAGAGACCCAGTACTTC.

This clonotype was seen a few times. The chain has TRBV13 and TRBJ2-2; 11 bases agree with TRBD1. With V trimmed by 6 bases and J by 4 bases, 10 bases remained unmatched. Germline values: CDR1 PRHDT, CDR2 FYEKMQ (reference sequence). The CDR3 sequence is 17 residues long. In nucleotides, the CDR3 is TGTGCCAGCAGACAGGTGGACAGGGGGCTGAGCACCGGGGAGCTGTTTTTT. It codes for CASRQVDRGLSTGELFF.

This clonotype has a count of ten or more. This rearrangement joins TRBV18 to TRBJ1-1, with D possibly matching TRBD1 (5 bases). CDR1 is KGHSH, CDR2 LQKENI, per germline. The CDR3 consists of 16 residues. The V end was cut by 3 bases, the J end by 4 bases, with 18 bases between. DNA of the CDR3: TGTGCCAGCTCACCGGGGACGGCTGGTATGGGCACTGAAGCTTTCTTT. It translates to CASSPGTAGMGTEAFF.

The CDR3: CASSPQGGAGELFF. The CDR3, as DNA: TGCGCCAGCAGCCCACAAGGCGGGGCTGGGGAGCTGTTTTTT. The rearrangement joins TRBV5-1 to TRBJ2-2; TRBD2 is a possible D gene (6 bases). This CDR3 is built from 14 residues. Trimming removed 4 bases from V and 8 bases from J, with 15 bases in between. CDR1 is SGHRS and CDR2 is YFSETQ in the germline V gene.

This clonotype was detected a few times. The CDR3 DNA sequence: TGTGCCAGCAGTTACTCAATGTCGGTGGCCAAAAACATTCAGTACTTC. Amino acid sequence: CASSYSMSVAKNIQYF. The rearrangement uses TRBV6-6 and TRBJ2-4, with D uncertain. Trimming pared 0 bases from V and 1 base from J, leaving 10 bases between. CDR3 length: 16 amino acids. Per germline, CDR1 MNHNY and CDR2 SVGAGI (reference sequence).

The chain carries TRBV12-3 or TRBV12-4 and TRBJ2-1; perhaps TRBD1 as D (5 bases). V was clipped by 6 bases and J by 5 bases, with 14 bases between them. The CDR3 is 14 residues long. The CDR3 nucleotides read TGTGCCAGCAGATGGGCAGGGCACAACAATGAGCAGTTCTTC. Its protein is CASRWAGHNNEQFF.

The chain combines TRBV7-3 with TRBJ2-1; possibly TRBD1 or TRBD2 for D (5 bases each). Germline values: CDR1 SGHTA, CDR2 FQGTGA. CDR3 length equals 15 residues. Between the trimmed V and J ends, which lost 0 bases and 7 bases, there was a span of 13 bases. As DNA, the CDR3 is TGTGCCAGCAGCTTAACTGGGGGAACGGAGAATGAGCAGTTCTTC. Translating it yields CASSLTGGTENEQFF. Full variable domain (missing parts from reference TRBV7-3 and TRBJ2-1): GAGVSQTPSNKVTEKGKYVELRCDPISGHTALYWYRQSLGQGPEFLIYFQGTGAADDSGLPNDRFFAVRPEGSVSTLKIQRTERGDSAVYLCASSLTGGTENEQFFGPGTRLTVL.

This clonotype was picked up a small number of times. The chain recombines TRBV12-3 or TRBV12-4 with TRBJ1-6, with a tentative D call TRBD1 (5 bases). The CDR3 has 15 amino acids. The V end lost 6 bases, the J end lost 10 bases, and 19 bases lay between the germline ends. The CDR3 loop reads CASSPIRGGPSPLHF. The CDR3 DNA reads TGTGCCAGCAGCCCAATTCGGGGGGGTCCCTCACCCCTCCACTTT.

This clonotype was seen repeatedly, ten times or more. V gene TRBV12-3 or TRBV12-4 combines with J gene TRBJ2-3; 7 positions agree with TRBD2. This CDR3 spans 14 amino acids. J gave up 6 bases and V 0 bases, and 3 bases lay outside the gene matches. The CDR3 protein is CASSLAGAGDTQYF. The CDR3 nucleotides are TGTGCCAGCAGTTTAGCGGGAGCGGGGGATACGCAGTATTTT.

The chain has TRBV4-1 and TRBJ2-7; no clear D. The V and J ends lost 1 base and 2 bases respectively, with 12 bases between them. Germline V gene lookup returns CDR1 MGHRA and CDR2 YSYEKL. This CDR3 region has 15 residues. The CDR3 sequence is CASSQVLADPYEQYF. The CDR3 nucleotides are TGCGCCAGCAGCCAAGTTCTTGCCGATCCCTACGAGCAGTACTTC.

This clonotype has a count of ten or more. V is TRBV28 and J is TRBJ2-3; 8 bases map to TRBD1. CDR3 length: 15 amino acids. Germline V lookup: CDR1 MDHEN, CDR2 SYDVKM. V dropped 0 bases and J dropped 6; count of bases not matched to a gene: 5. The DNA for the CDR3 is TGTGCCAGCAGTTTATGGGGACAGGCGCAGGATACGCAGTATTTT. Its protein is CASSLWGQAQDTQYF.

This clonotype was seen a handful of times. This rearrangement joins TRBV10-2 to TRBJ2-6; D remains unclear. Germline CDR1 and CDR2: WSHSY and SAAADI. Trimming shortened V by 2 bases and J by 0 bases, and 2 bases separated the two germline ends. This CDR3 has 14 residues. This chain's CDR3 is CASSERSGANVLTF. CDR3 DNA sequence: TGCGCCAGCAGTGAGCGCTCTGGGGCCAACGTCCTGACTTTC.

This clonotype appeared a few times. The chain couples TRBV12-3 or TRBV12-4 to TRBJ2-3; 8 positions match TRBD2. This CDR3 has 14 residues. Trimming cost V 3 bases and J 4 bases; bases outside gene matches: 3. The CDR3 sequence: CASSLGLGSDTQYF. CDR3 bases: TGTGCCAGCAGTTTGGGACTAGGATCAGATACGCAGTATTTT.